Below, 17 T cell receptor beta chains from the same sample are listed, as sequenced in a study of OX40 agonist ivuxolimab in advanced cancers. Assay: immunoSEQ multiplex PCR; the TCRdb copy retains only in-frame clones and omits some. Altogether about 70,000 clones are present, more than 85% being singletons, with the ten largest covering over 6%. Sample: CD4+ or CD8+ T cells sorted from blood, taken in a trial of the OX40 agonist ivuxolimab. The receptors derive from an adult with an advanced solid tumor such as melanoma, head and neck, liver or kidney cancer.

The chain employs TRBV6-5 and TRBJ2-5, with D possibly TRBD2 on 6 matching bases. Germline CDR1 MNHEY, CDR2 SVGAGI. This CDR3 region has 13 residues. Between the trimmed V and J ends, which lost 2 bases and 2 bases, there was a span of 6 bases. CDR3 DNA: TGTGCCAGCAGTTACAGCGGGCAAGAGACCCAGTACTTC. The encoded protein is CASSYSGQETQYF.

This rearrangement joins TRBV10-1 to TRBJ2-7, with D tentatively TRBD1 (6 bases). Trimming took off 10 bases at V and 1 base at J, with 26 bases between the two ends. Germline CDR1 reads WNHNN; CDR2 reads SYGVQD (reference sequence). The CDR3 covers 17 residues. The CDR3 nucleotides are TGCGCCACCAAATGGACAGAAGGGTTATCACATTCCTACGAGCAGTACTTC. Protein sequence: CATKWTEGLSHSYEQYF.

The V and J genes are TRBV7-9 and TRBJ2-5; 8 positions match TRBD2. Germline CDR1 is SEHNR and CDR2 is FQNEAQ (reference sequence). V was pared by 4 bases and J by 5 bases, with 6 bases of the junction left unmatched. This CDR3 contains 14 residues. The CDR3 protein is CASSSTSGFETQYF. CDR3 coding DNA: TGTGCCAGCAGCTCCACTAGCGGCTTCGAGACCCAGTACTTC.

The chain couples TRBV7-7 to TRBJ1-1; a possible D gene is TRBD1 (5 bases). The germline V gene has CDR1 SSHAT and CDR2 FNYEAQ (reference sequence). V lost 5 bases and J lost 4, with 11 bases in between. The CDR3 totals 13 residues. The CDR3 DNA follows: TGTGCCAGCAGCGAGGGACTTTTCACTGAAGCTTTCTTT. Its protein product is CASSEGLFTEAFF.

This chain connects TRBV19 to TRBJ1-4, with 7 positions matching TRBD1. This CDR3 spans 15 amino acids. The ends lost 7 bases at V and 8 bases at J; junction bases unmatched: 13. In germline, CDR1 is LNHDA, CDR2 SQIVND (reference sequence). The CDR3 sequence is CASTPRQGEVEKLFF. CDR3 DNA sequence: TGTGCCAGTACCCCTCGCCAGGGGGAGGTGGAAAAACTGTTTTTT. Full variable domain (rest looked up from reference TRBV19 and TRBJ1-4): DGGITQSPKYLFRKEGQNVTLSCEQNLNHDAMYWYRQDPGQGLRLIYYSQIVNDFQKGDIAEGYSVSREKKESFPLTVTSAQKNPTAFYLCASTPRQGEVEKLFFGSGTQLSVL.

As regards this clone: Other nucleotide sequences from this sample produce the same CDR3. V and J are TRBV5-1 and TRBJ2-7; D is unclear. Germline CDR1 and CDR2: SGHRS and YFSETQ. This CDR3 is built from 13 residues. V lost 2 bases to trimming and J lost 0 bases, with 6 bases between them. CDR3 DNA: TGCGCCAGCAGCTTCGGCAGCTCCTACGAGCAGTACTTC. This translates into CASSFGSSYEQYF.

The gene calls are TRBV9 and TRBJ2-7, with TRBD2 as a possible D gene (5 bases). V was cut by 3 bases and J by 2 bases, with 15 bases left in between. The CDR3 totals 15 residues. The V gene's germline CDR1 is SGDLS and CDR2 YYNGEE. The CDR3 spells CASSETGSSTYEQYF. CDR3 nucleotides: TGTGCCAGCAGCGAAACGGGGTCAAGTACCTACGAGCAGTACTTC.

The chain recombines TRBV5-1 with TRBJ1-1, with 9 bases aligning to TRBD1. Germline trimming cut 0 bases from V and 3 bases from J; bases unmatched to any gene: 3. Germline V gene data show CDR1 as SGHRS and CDR2 as YFSETQ. The CDR3 runs 15 residues. In DNA form, the CDR3 reads TGCGCCAGCAGCTTGGACAGGGGGCGGGACACTGAAGCTTTCTTT. The encoded protein is CASSLDRGRDTEAFF.

V is TRBV6-5 and J is TRBJ2-5; 7 nucleotides agree with TRBD1. Per the germline V gene, CDR1 is MNHEY and CDR2 is SVGAGI. The CDR3 covers 13 residues. V lost 7 bases and J lost 5; bases outside the gene matches: 7. Written as DNA, the CDR3 is TGTGCCAGCACTAACAGGGGCCGGGAGACCCAGTACTTC. Translated: CASTNRGRETQYF.

The chain uses TRBV7-6 and TRBJ2-5, with TRBD1 matching 9 bases. The better agreement between TRBJ2-7 and the DNA end casts doubt on the J call. This CDR3 is 14 amino acids long. CDR1 is SGHVS and CDR2 is FNYEAQ in the germline V gene. CDR3 DNA sequence: TGTGCCAGCAGCTCGGGACAGGGCCCCTACGAGCAGTACTTC. This sequence encodes CASSSGQGPYEQYF.

The chain employs TRBV14 and TRBJ1-2; 12 nucleotides match TRBD1. Trimming took 4 bases from V and 2 from J; bases not matched to a gene: 5. Germline V lookup: CDR1 SGHDN, CDR2 FVKESK. The CDR3 totals 16 residues. This chain's CDR3 is CASSPPGQGANYGYTF. As DNA, the CDR3 is TGTGCCAGCAGCCCCCCGGGACAGGGGGCCAACTATGGCTACACCTTC.

This chain uses TRBV5-6 with TRBJ2-7, with D maybe TRBD2 (6 bases). The CDR3 loop spans 14 amino acids. Germline V lookup: CDR1 SGHDT, CDR2 YYEEEE. The V end was cut by 1 base, the J end by 3 bases, with 11 bases between. CDR3 protein: CASSLPLASYEQYF. CDR3 in DNA: TGTGCCAGCAGCTTGCCGCTAGCGAGCTACGAGCAGTACTTC.

The CDR3 region has the DNA TGTGCCAGCAGCCCGCAAGCGGCAGGAACTAGCACAGATACGCAGTATTTT. Translated, it gives CASSPQAAGTSTDTQYF. J is TRBJ2-3 and V is TRBV14; a weak D match, TRBD2 (5 bases). CDR3 length: 17 residues. Germline CDR1 and CDR2: SGHDN and FVKESK. V gave up 4 bases and J gave up 0 bases, with 17 bases separating them.

The rearrangement links TRBV14 to TRBJ2-7; TRBD2 might be the D (5 bases). Germline loops: CDR1 SGHDN, CDR2 FVKESK. The V end was cut by 5 bases, the J end by 6 bases, with 14 bases between. The CDR3 extends over 13 amino acids. The CDR3 spells CASSIGWAGEQYF. CDR3 nucleotides: TGTGCCAGCAGCATCGGGTGGGCGGGCGAGCAGTACTTC.

This sequence joins TRBV7-6 and TRBJ2-3, with D possibly TRBD1 on 6 matching bases. The CDR3 totals 13 residues. The V gene lost 6 bases and the J gene lost 3 bases, with 10 bases spanning the gap. Germline assignment: CDR1 SGHVS and CDR2 FNYEAQ. The CDR3 DNA reads TGTGCCAGCAGGGGGGCAATGACAGATACGCAGTATTTT. As protein: CASRGAMTDTQYF.

The V gene is TRBV9, the J gene TRBJ2-2; no definite D call. Germline V gene lookup returns CDR1 SGDLS and CDR2 YYNGEE. Trimming removed 4 bases at V and 1 base at J, with 14 bases between. This CDR3 is built from 16 residues. CDR3 residues: CASSSPSALNTGELFF. The CDR3, as DNA: TGTGCCAGCAGCTCTCCGTCGGCCTTGAACACCGGGGAGCTGTTTTTT. Full variable domain (missing parts from reference TRBV9 and TRBJ2-2): DSGVTQTPKHLITATGQRVTLRCSPRSGDLSVYWYQQSLDQGLQFLIQYYNGEERAKGNILERFSAQQFPDLHSELNLSSLELGDSALYFCASSSPSALNTGELFFGEGSRLTVL.

This clone has more than one count but fewer than ten. The V call is TRBV2, the J call TRBJ1-1; the D gene is possibly TRBD1 (5 bases). CDR1 and CDR2 (germline): SNHLY, FYNNEI. V was shortened by 6 bases and J by 1 base, with 12 bases between the two germline ends. CDR3 length: 14 amino acids. This CDR3 is CASRYGAANTEAFF. CDR3 bases: TGTGCCAGCAGGTATGGGGCGGCGAACACTGAAGCTTTCTTT.